Listed below are T cell receptor beta chains from one sample, sequenced in a study of blood T cell repertoires in COVID-19. Produced via immunoSEQ multiplex PCR; TCRdb's table is partial and in-frame only. The sample lists around 100,000 clones, 65% to 75% occurring once. The sequenced sample was peripheral blood. These receptor sequences come from an elderly man with acute or convalescent COVID-19. Each CDR3 is given with its conserved first and last residue. Fields, in order: D gene, V gene, clone size, J gene, CDR3 protein, CDR3 DNA. The D gene is left open where the match is weak. Not every row has a clone size; where given, it reads once, few, many or a size class.

>.|TRBV3-1/TRBV3-2|.|TRBJ1-1
CASSQHLIRGNTEAFF
TGTGCCAGCAGCCAACATTTGATCCGGGGGAACACTGAAGCTTTCTTT
>.|TRBV5-1|.|TRBJ1-2
CASRGLANYGYTF
TGCGCCAGCCGAGGGTTAGCTAACTATGGCTACACCTTC
>TRBD1|TRBV5-6|.|TRBJ2-4
CATRDRGLAKNIQYF
TGTGCCACCCGGGACAGGGGACTAGCCAAAAACATTCAGTACTTC
>TRBD1|TRBV4-1|.|TRBJ2-7
CASSQEGGTGQTYEQYF
TGCGCCAGCAGCCAAGAGGGCGGGACAGGTCAAACCTACGAGCAGTACTTC
>.|TRBV5-6|few|TRBJ2-3
CASSSGTDTQYF
TGTGCCAGCAGCTCCGGCACAGATACGCAGTATTTT
>.|TRBV28|few|TRBJ1-2
CASLKHRLYGYTF
TGTGCCAGCCTTAAACACCGACTCTATGGCTACACCTTC
>TRBD2|TRBV10-3|.|TRBJ2-1
CAISESAGGRNEQFF
TGTGCCATCAGTGAGTCAGCCGGCGGGAGAAATGAGCAGTTCTTC
>.|TRBV5-4|.|TRBJ2-7
CASRNNGQSSYEQYF
TGTGCCAGCAGGAATAACGGACAGAGCTCCTACGAGCAGTACTTC
>TRBD2|TRBV24-1|few|TRBJ2-7
CATSGGLGAYEQYF
TGTGCCACCAGTGGGGGACTAGGGGCCTACGAGCAGTACTTC
>.|TRBV5-6|.|TRBJ2-2
CASSFQARGVGTGELFF
TGTGCCAGCAGCTTTCAGGCTCGGGGAGTGGGCACCGGGGAGCTGTTTTTT
>TRBD2|TRBV28|few|TRBJ2-7
CASMTIGGRNYEQYF
TGTGCCAGCATGACGATTGGCGGGAGAAACTACGAGCAGTACTTC
>TRBD2|TRBV11-1|.|TRBJ2-7
CASSLASGRNYEQYF
TGTGCCAGCAGCTTAGCTAGCGGGAGAAACTACGAGCAGTACTTC
>.|TRBV12-3/TRBV12-4|.|TRBJ1-6
CASSYGDSPLHF
TGTGCCAGCAGTTACGGGGATTCACCCCTCCACTTT
>TRBD1|TRBV28|.|TRBJ1-3
CASSLYRGSSGNTIYF
TGTGCCAGCAGTTTATACAGGGGGTCCTCTGGAAACACCATATATTTT
>.|TRBV18|.|TRBJ2-1
CASSPSGNEQFF
TGTGCCAGCTCACCATCGGGTAATGAGCAGTTCTTC
>TRBD1|TRBV5-1|.|TRBJ1-2
CASSPGEGARYGYTF
TGCGCCAGCAGCCCAGGCGAGGGGGCAAGATATGGCTACACCTTC
>.|TRBV29-1|once|TRBJ1-1
CSVSLQPNTEAFF
TGCAGCGTAAGTCTACAGCCTAACACTGAAGCTTTCTTT
>.|TRBV9|once|TRBJ2-2
CASSVREYTGELFF
TGTGCCAGCAGCGTGCGAGAATACACCGGGGAGCTGTTTTTT